The 26 T cell receptor beta chains reported below all come from one sample, sequenced in a study of persistence of HIV-infected CD4 T cells. This nonspecific control used anti-CD3/anti-CD28 bead stimulation of CD4+ T cells. Sorting selected CD4+ T cells upregulating both CD40 ligand and CD69. Sequencing used immunoSEQ version 4 in survey mode. Assay used: immunoSEQ multiplex PCR; TCRdb lists only in-frame clones, some missing. The repertoire includes around 35,000 clones, approximately 86% of them detected once, and about 1.3% sits in the top ten. Antigens of these TCRs are unknown. The specimen was CD4+ T cells sorted from PBMCs after roughly 18-hour stimulation, collected from a patient who received antiretroviral therapy. The source is an adult man with HIV who was CMV-seropositive.

Remarks on this clone: At one end the junction does not follow the germline gene, possibly because of a read error. This chain uses TRBV7-2 with TRBJ2-1, with D possibly being TRBD1 (5 bases). The CDR3 covers 14 residues. Germline CDR1 is SGHTA and CDR2 is FQGNSA. CDR3 DNA: TGTGCCAGCAGCTACCCCGACAGACAGCGTCCCATGCTCTTC. Translated: CASSYPDRQRPMLF.

In its sample, this clone was seen a few times. V and J are TRBV5-1 and TRBJ1-2; tentative D call: TRBD1 (6 bases). Germline V gene sequence: CDR1 SGHRS, CDR2 YFSETQ. CDR3 size: 14 residues. Trimming shortened V by 2 bases and J by 8 bases, and 16 bases separated the two germline ends. The CDR3 loop is CASSFGKGDEGYTF. CDR3 nucleotide sequence: TGCGCCAGCAGCTTTGGGAAGGGGGACGAAGGCTACACCTTC. Based on the CDR3 plus reference TRBV5-1 and TRBJ1-2, the full variable domain is KAGVTQTPRYLIKTRGQQVTLSCSPISGHRSVSWYQQTPGQGLQFLFEYFSETQRNKGNFPGRFSGRQFSNSRSEMNVSTLELGDSALYLCASSFGKGDEGYTFGSGTRLTVV.

The chain carries TRBV3-1 (or the pseudogene TRBV3-2) and TRBJ2-1; 9 bases align to TRBD2. The CDR3 is 17 amino acids. Germline-derived CDR1 and CDR2 are LGHDT and YNNKEL (reference sequence). With 0 bases clipped from V and 4 bases from J, the junction kept 7 bases outside the gene matches. The CDR3 nucleotides are TGTGCCAGCAGCCAAGAAGGAGTTAGCGGGGGATACAATGAGCAGTTCTTC. This encodes CASSQEGVSGGYNEQFF.

This chain joins TRBV10-2 and TRBJ1-1; no clear D. The CDR3 sequence is 15 residues long. The V end was cut by 2 bases, the J end by 2 bases, with 12 bases between. Germline values: CDR1 WSHSY, CDR2 SAAADI. For the CDR3, the DNA is TGCGCCAGCAGTGAGATGGGTACGGGAAACACTGAAGCTTTCTTT. It specifies CASSEMGTGNTEAFF.

The chain links TRBV6-2 or TRBV6-3 to TRBJ1-1, with a possible D match to TRBD1 (6 bases). Germline CDR1 and CDR2: MNHEY and SVGEGT. The CDR3 contains 16 residues. Trimming took 6 bases from V and 4 from J, leaving 21 bases between them. CDR3 amino acids: CASSPRSGASSTEAFF. CDR3 sequence (DNA): TGTGCCAGCAGCCCTCGTTCGGGGGCTTCGAGCACTGAAGCTTTCTTT.

This clone turned up a few times. The genes are TRBV16 and TRBJ1-6; D gene ambiguous. The CDR3 contains 13 residues. Per germline, CDR1 KGHSY and CDR2 FQNENV. V was pared by 8 bases and J by 5 bases, with 10 bases between. The CDR3: CASHTHNNSPLHF. CDR3 nucleotides: TGTGCCAGCCATACACATAATAATTCACCCCTCCACTTT.

The chain is built from TRBV7-3 and TRBJ2-3; unclear D gene. V lost 5 bases and J lost 1, with 13 bases in between. Germline V CDR1 and CDR2: SGHTA, FQGTGA. CDR3 size: 15 residues. Here the CDR3 reads CASSKDTPGTDTQYF. The CDR3 nucleotides read TGTGCCAGCAGCAAAGACACACCGGGCACAGATACGCAGTATTTT.

The chain joins TRBV7-2 to TRBJ2-3; D remains unclear. The CDR3 extends over 15 amino acids. Trimming cost V 4 bases and J 0 bases, with 11 bases left between them. From germline, CDR1 is SGHTA and CDR2 FQGNSA. This CDR3 is CASSSSGLSTDTQYF. The CDR3 bases are TGTGCCAGCAGCTCGTCGGGTCTCAGCACAGATACGCAGTATTTT.

The V call is TRBV9, the J call TRBJ2-2; a weak D match, TRBD1 (6 bases). The CDR3 extends over 15 amino acids. Trimming took 3 bases from V and 4 from J, leaving 13 bases between them. Germline V gene sequence: CDR1 SGDLS, CDR2 YYNGEE. The CDR3 reads CASSAAGQSTGELFF. The CDR3 DNA is TGTGCCAGCAGCGCAGCTGGACAGAGCACCGGGGAGCTGTTTTTT.

This chain connects TRBV19 to TRBJ2-6; D not certain. This CDR3 is built from 18 residues. CDR1 and CDR2 (germline): LNHDA, SQIVND (reference sequence). Trimming stripped 6 bases from V and 0 bases from J, with 18 bases between. The DNA for the CDR3 is TGTGCCAGTAGCGCTCCCGGTGGAACTCGCTCTGGGGCCAACGTCCTGACTTTC. Amino acids: CASSAPGGTRSGANVLTF.

The rearrangement uses TRBV18 and TRBJ1-5, with 10 nucleotides matching TRBD1. CDR1 and CDR2 from the germline V gene are KGHSH and LQKENI. This CDR3 has 15 amino acids. The trim removed 4 bases at V and 5 bases at J, leaving 5 bases unmatched. CDR3 sequence: CASSQDRGIDQPQHF. The CDR3 DNA sequence: TGTGCCAGCTCACAGGACAGGGGGATCGATCAGCCCCAGCATTTT.

V usage is TRBV6-5 and J usage is TRBJ1-6; 8 bases fit TRBD1. The V gene end was trimmed by 7 bases and the J gene end by 6 bases; junction bases not matched to a gene: 8. The germline gives CDR1 MNHEY, CDR2 SVGAGI. CDR3 length equals 15 residues. The CDR3 bases are TGTGCCAGCAAAGTTACGGGACAGGTTAATTCACCCCTCCACTTT. This encodes CASKVTGQVNSPLHF.

This clone was found once. This sequence joins TRBV14 and TRBJ2-1, with D tentatively TRBD2 (6 bases). This CDR3 has 17 residues. The germline V gene has CDR1 SGHDN and CDR2 FVKESK. V was clipped by 3 bases and J by 5 bases, with 20 bases between them. The CDR3 DNA sequence: TGTGCCAGCAGCCACTTGGTAGGAGGGAGTCGCAACAATGAGCAGTTCTTC. Translating it yields CASSHLVGGSRNNEQFF.

The chain employs TRBV7-6 and TRBJ2-1; 11 nucleotides align to TRBD2. The germline V gene encodes CDR1 SGHVS and CDR2 FNYEAQ. This CDR3 is 16 amino acids long. Losses at the gene ends were 4 bases for V and 4 bases for J; bases not matched to a gene: 6. The CDR3 here is CASSSQRTSGYNEQFF. In DNA, the CDR3 is TGTGCCAGCAGCTCACAGAGGACTAGCGGGTACAATGAGCAGTTCTTC.

The chain combines TRBV6-2 or TRBV6-3 with TRBJ1-5, with D perhaps TRBD1 (5 bases). Looked up from germline, CDR1 is MNHEY and CDR2 is SVGEGT. Trimming took 4 bases from V and 7 from J, leaving 20 bases between them. This CDR3 comprises 16 residues. Here the CDR3 reads CASSLRGPSMGQPQHF. Written as DNA, the CDR3 is TGTGCCAGCAGTTTGCGGGGCCCCTCAATGGGGCAGCCCCAGCATTTT.

The chain recombines TRBV18 with TRBJ1-4, with 7 bases matching TRBD1. The junction had 13 bases not matched to a gene; V was cut back by 6 bases and J by 3 bases. Germline V gene data show CDR1 as KGHSH and CDR2 as LQKENI. CDR3 length: 17 amino acids. CDR3 loop: CASSVEFPGTANEKLFF. Written as DNA, the CDR3 is TGTGCCAGCTCTGTTGAATTCCCCGGGACAGCTAATGAAAAACTGTTTTTT.

The rearrangement links TRBV12-3 or TRBV12-4 to TRBJ2-1; D not resolved. V was clipped by 10 bases and J by 10 bases, with 14 bases between them. The CDR3 loop spans 11 amino acids. In DNA form, the CDR3 reads TGTGCCACCTCCTTGGCAGTCGAGCAGTTCTTC. As protein: CATSLAVEQFF.

This chain links TRBV19 with TRBJ1-5, with 11 bases fitting TRBD1. CDR1 is LNHDA, CDR2 SQIVND, per germline (reference sequence). The CDR3 spans 16 residues. V trimming: 7 bases; J trimming: 6 bases; junction bases outside the gene matches: 11. The CDR3 sequence: CASTPGQGAQGQPQHF. CDR3 coding DNA: TGTGCCAGTACCCCTGGACAGGGGGCGCAGGGTCAGCCCCAGCATTTT.

The chain is built from TRBV14 and TRBJ1-4; D uncertain. The germline CDR1 and CDR2 sequences are SGHDN and FVKESK. This CDR3 spans 15 amino acids. Trimming stripped 6 bases from V and 4 bases from J, with 15 bases between. The CDR3 sequence: CASSLLQSLNEKLFF. The CDR3 DNA reads TGTGCCAGCAGTCTACTTCAGTCTCTTAATGAAAAACTGTTTTTT.

The CDR3 is CASSLDKTRGTEAFF. Here the CDR3 DNA reads TGTGCCAGCAGCCTAGACAAGACAAGGGGCACTGAAGCTTTCTTT. The gene calls are TRBV6-4 and TRBJ1-1, with D possibly being TRBD1 (5 bases). Per germline, CDR1 MRHNA and CDR2 SNTAGT. The CDR3 length is 15 residues. V shed 6 bases and J shed 4 bases, with 18 bases lying between them.

A single count supports this clone. CDR3 sequence (DNA): TGTGCCAGCTCACGATCCGCAGGGGGTAGTGCGAACACCGGGGAGCTGTTTTTT. It codes for CASSRSAGGSANTGELFF. The chain joins TRBV18 to TRBJ2-2, with TRBD1 matching 7 bases. Germline CDR1 KGHSH, CDR2 LQKENI. J was trimmed by 0 bases and V by 4 bases; bases with no gene match: 11. This CDR3 is built from 18 residues.

The count of this clone is one. This chain joins TRBV7-8 and TRBJ1-1; the match to TRBD1 covers 9 bases. The J segment lost 7 bases and the V segment lost 3 bases, leaving 9 bases of the junction unmatched. The length of the CDR3 is 15 residues. Germline CDR1 SGHVS, CDR2 FQNEAQ. The CDR3 DNA reads TGTGCCAGCAGCTTTACCGGGACAGGGATTGATGAAGCTTTCTTT. Its protein product is CASSFTGTGIDEAFF.

This clone has only one observation. This sequence joins TRBV29-1 and TRBJ2-3; D possibly corresponds to TRBD1 (5 bases). Germline CDR1 and CDR2: SQVTM and ANQGSEA. V was pared by 1 base and J by 9 bases, with 14 bases between. The CDR3 covers 13 residues. The CDR3 sequence is CSVEGQRIDTQYF. CDR3 nucleotides: TGCAGCGTTGAAGGACAGCGCATAGACACGCAGTATTTT.

The J gene is TRBJ1-5, the V gene TRBV5-6, with D perhaps TRBD1 (6 bases). V was shortened by 0 bases and J by 8 bases, with 12 bases between the two germline ends. This CDR3 region has 14 residues. CDR1 is SGHDT and CDR2 is YYEEEE in the germline V gene. CDR3 sequence (DNA): TGTGCCAGCAGCTTGGGGACAGCTTTTGAGCCCCAGCATTTT. It codes for CASSLGTAFEPQHF.

The J gene is TRBJ2-7, the V gene TRBV3-1 (or the pseudogene TRBV3-2); TRBD2 aligns across 8 bases. Unmatched junction bases numbered 11, after V lost 4 bases and J lost 6 bases. CDR1 is LGHDT and CDR2 is YNNKEL in the germline V gene (reference sequence). This CDR3 has 15 residues. In DNA, the CDR3 is TGTGCCAGCAGCCGCGGGAGCGGGAGTTTCCCCGAGCAGTACTTC. Its translation is CASSRGSGSFPEQYF.

The chain employs TRBV2 and TRBJ2-5, with D maybe TRBD1 (5 bases). Trimming stripped 6 bases from V and 7 bases from J, with 18 bases between. Per germline, CDR1 SNHLY and CDR2 FYNNEI. This CDR3 is 14 amino acids long. The CDR3 region has the DNA TGTGCCAGCAGCGAGAGGACACCATCGGGGACCCAGTACTTC. Residues: CASSERTPSGTQYF.